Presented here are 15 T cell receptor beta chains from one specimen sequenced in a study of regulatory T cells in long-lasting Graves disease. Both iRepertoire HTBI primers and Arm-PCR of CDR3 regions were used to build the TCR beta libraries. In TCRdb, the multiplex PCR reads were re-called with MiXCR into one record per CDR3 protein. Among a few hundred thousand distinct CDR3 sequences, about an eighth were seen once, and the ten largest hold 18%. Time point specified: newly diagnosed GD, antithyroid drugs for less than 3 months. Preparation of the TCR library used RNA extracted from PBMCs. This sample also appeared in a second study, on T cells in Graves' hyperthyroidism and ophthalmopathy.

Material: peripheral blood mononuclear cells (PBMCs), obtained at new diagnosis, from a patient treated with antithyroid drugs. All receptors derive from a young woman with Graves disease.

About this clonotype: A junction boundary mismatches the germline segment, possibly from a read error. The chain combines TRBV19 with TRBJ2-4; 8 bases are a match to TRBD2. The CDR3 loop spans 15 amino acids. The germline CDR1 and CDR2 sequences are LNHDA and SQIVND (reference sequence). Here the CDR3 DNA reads TGCTCCGAAGCAACCATCGGGGGGGCGATAAACATTCAGTACTTC. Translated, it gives CSEATIGGAINIQYF.

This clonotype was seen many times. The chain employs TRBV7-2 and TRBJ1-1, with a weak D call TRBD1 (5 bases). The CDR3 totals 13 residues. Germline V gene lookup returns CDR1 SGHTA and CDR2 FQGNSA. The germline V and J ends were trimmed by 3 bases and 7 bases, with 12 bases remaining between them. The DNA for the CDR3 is TGTGCCAGCAGCTTCTTCAGGGAAGATGAAGCTTTCTTT. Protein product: CASSFFREDEAFF.

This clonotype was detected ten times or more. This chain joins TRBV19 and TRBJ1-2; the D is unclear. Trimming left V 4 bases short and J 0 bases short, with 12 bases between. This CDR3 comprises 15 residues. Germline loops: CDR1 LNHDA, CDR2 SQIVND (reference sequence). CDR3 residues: CASSTGLISNYGYTF. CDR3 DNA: TGTGCCAGTAGTACCGGACTGATATCTAACTATGGCTACACCTTC.

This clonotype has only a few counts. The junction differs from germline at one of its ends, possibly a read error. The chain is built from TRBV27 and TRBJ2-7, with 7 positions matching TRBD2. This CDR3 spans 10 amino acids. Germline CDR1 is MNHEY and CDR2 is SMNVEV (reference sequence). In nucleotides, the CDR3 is TGTGTCAGCGGGAAATACGAGCAGTACTTC. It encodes CVSGKYEQYF.

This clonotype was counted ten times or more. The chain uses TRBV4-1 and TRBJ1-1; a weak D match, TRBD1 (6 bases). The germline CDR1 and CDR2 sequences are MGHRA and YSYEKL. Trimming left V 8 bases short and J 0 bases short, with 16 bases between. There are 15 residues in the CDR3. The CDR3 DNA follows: TGCGCCAGCCGTCATCTTACAGGGTTGAACACTGAAGCTTTCTTT. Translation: CASRHLTGLNTEAFF.

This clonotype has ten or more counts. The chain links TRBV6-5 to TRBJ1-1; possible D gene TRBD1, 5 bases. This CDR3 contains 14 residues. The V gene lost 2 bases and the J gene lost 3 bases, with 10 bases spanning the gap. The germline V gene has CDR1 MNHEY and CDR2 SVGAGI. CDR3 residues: CASSYARGHTEAFF. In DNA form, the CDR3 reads TGTGCCAGCAGTTACGCGAGGGGCCACACTGAAGCTTTCTTT.

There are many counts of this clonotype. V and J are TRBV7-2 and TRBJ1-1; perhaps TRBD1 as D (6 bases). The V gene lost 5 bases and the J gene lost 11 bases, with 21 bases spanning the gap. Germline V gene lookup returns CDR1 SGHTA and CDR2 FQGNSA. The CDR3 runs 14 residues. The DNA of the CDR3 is TGTGCCAGCAGCCCACTCGGACAGACTCAGAAGGCTTTCTTT. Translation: CASSPLGQTQKAFF.

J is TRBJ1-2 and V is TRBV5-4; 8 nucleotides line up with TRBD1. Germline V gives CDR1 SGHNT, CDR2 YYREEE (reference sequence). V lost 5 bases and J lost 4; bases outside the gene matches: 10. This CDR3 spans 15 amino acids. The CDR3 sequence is CASRPTGARVYGYTF. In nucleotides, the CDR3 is TGTGCCAGCAGACCGACAGGGGCGCGAGTCTATGGCTACACCTTC.

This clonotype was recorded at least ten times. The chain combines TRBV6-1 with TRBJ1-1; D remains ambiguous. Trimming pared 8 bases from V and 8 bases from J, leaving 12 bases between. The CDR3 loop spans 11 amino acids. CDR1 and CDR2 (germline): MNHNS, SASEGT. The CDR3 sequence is CASARGKEAFF. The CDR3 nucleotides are TGTGCCAGCGCCCGCGGTAAGGAAGCTTTCTTT.

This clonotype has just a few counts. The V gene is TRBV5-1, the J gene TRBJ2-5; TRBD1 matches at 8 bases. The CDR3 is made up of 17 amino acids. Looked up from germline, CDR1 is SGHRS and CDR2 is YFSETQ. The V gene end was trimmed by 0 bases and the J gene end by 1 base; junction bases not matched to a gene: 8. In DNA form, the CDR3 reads TGCGCCAGCAGCTTGGCACTGCCAGGGGGCTTCCAAGAGACCCAGTACTTC. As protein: CASSLALPGGFQETQYF.

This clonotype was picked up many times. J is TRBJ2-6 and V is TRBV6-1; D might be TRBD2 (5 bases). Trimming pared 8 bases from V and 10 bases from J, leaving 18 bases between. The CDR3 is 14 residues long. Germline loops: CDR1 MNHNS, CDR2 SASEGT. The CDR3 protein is CASRDSYGANVLTF. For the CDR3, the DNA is TGTGCCAGCCGGGATTCCTATGGCGCAAACGTCCTGACTTTC.

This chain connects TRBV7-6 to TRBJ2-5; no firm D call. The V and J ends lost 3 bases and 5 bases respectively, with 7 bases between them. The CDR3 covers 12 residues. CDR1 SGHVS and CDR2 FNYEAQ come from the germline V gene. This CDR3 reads CASSFGWETQYF. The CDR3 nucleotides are TGTGCCAGCAGCTTTGGGTGGGAGACCCAGTACTTC.

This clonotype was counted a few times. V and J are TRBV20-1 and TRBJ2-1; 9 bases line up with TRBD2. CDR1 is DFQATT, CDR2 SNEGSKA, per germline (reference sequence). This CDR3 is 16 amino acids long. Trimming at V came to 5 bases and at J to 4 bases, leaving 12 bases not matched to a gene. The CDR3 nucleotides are TGCAGTGCTGCACCCGGCGGGAGGGCCAAGTACAATGAGCAGTTCTTC. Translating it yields CSAAPGGRAKYNEQFF.

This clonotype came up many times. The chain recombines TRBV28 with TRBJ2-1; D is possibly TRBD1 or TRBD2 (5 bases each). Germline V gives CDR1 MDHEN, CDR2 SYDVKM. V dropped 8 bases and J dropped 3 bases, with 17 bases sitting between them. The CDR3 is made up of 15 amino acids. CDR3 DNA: TGTGCCAGCCGGGATGGGGGAGCGGTCTACAATGAGCAGTTCTTC. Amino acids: CASRDGGAVYNEQFF.

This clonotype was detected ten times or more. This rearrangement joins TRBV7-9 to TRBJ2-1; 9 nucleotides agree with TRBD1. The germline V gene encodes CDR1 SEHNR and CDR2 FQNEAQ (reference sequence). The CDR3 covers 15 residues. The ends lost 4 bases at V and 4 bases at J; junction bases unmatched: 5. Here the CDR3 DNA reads TGTGCCAGCAGCTACACCGGGACAGGGTACAATGAGCAGTTCTTC. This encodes CASSYTGTGYNEQFF.